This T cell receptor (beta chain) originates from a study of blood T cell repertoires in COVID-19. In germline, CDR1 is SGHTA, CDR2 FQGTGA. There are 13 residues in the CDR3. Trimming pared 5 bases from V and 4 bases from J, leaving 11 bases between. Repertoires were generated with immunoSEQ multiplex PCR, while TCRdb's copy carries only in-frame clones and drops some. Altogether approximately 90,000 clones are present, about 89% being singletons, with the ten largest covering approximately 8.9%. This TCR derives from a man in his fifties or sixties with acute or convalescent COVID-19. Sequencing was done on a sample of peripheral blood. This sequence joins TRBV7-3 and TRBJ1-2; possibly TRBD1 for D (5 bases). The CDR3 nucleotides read TGTGCCAGCAGCATGCAGGGTGGCTATGGCTACACCTTC. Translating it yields CASSMQGGYGYTF.